Presented here are 29 T cell receptor beta chains from one specimen sequenced in a study of T cells in Graves' hyperthyroidism and ophthalmopathy. Amplification targeted TCR beta CDR3 regions from RNA transcripts. The HTBI primer set drove a first-round RT-PCR of the TCR CDR3. Each CDR3 protein is one row after TCRdb ran MiXCR on the multiplex PCR reads. Of about 700,000 distinct CDR3 sequences in the sample, less than 45% were seen once. Input material: peripheral blood or thyroid tissue (not recorded which). The receptors were gathered from an adult man with Graves' disease, either hyperthyroidism or ophthalmopathy (not recorded which).

This sequence joins TRBV2 and TRBJ2-5, with TRBD2 matching over 8 bases. The ends lost 6 bases at V and 5 bases at J; junction bases unmatched: 11. The CDR3 spans 15 residues. Germline assignment: CDR1 SNHLY and CDR2 FYNNEI. The CDR3 nucleotides read TGTGCCAGCAGCGTAGACGGGGCTAGCGGGGAGACCCAGTACTTC. Its protein product is CASSVDGASGETQYF.

The gene calls are TRBV20-1 and TRBJ2-7; 9 nucleotides align to TRBD2. The CDR3 has 14 amino acids. V lost 5 bases, J lost 5 bases, and 10 bases stayed unmatched. Germline V CDR1 and CDR2: DFQATT, SNEGSKA (reference sequence). In DNA form, the CDR3 reads TGCAGTGCTCCCAAAGCGGGAGGCCCCCACGAGCAGTACTTC. Translation: CSAPKAGGPHEQYF.

Note on this clonotype: A read error is possible here, since a much larger clone lies one base away. The chain employs TRBV2 and TRBJ1-2; 7 bases are a match to TRBD1. This CDR3 has 13 amino acids. CDR1 is SNHLY, CDR2 FYNNEI, per germline. This CDR3 reads CAGRDSSNYGYTF. CDR3 nucleotides: TGTGCCGGCAGGGACAGCTCTAACTATGGCTACACCTTC. The full variable domain, rest sourced from reference TRBV2 and TRBJ1-2, is EPEVTQTPSHQVTQMGQEVILRCVPISNHLYFYWYRQILGQKVEFLVSFYNNEISEKSEIFDDQFSVERPDGSNFTLKIRSTKLEDSAMYFCAGRDSSNYGYTFGSGTRLTVV.

In its sample, this clonotype was seen many times. The chain has TRBV7-9 and TRBJ1-3; D gene uncertain. CDR3 length: 12 residues. Germline values: CDR1 SEHNR, CDR2 FQNEAQ (reference sequence). Trimming stripped 4 bases from V and 7 bases from J, with 8 bases between. The CDR3 DNA sequence: TGTGCCAGCAGCTCCGCCGGGAACACCATATATTTT. Translating it yields CASSSAGNTIYF.

The CDR3 protein is CASSLAGDFNEKLFF. The CDR3, as DNA: TGTGCCAGCAGCTTAGCCGGGGATTTTAATGAAAAACTGTTTTTT. The chain joins TRBV11-2 to TRBJ1-4; no clear D gene. From germline, CDR1 is SGHAT and CDR2 FQNNGV. V gave up 1 base and J gave up 4 bases, with 10 bases separating them. This CDR3 is 15 amino acids long.

The chain has TRBV11-2 and TRBJ2-5; possibly TRBD2 for D (6 bases). Germline assignment: CDR1 SGHAT and CDR2 FQNNGV. The CDR3 runs to 14 residues. V lost 6 bases, J lost 4 bases, and 15 bases lay in between. The CDR3 DNA follows: TGTGCCAGCAGGCCTGGGTGGGGAGGAGAGACCCAGTACTTC. It yields the protein CASRPGWGGETQYF.

J is TRBJ1-2 and V is TRBV6-5, with D possibly being TRBD1 (5 bases). This CDR3 spans 12 amino acids. From germline, CDR1 is MNHEY and CDR2 SVGAGI. V lost 7 bases and J lost 4, with 10 bases in between. CDR3 region: CASNPGGYGYTF. Written as DNA, the CDR3 is TGTGCCAGCAATCCGGGGGGCTATGGCTACACCTTC.

The sample holds many counts of this clonotype. J is TRBJ2-7 and V is TRBV7-9; 7 bases fit TRBD1. The germline V gene has CDR1 SEHNR and CDR2 FQNEAQ (reference sequence). V was pared by 6 bases and J by 3 bases, with 11 bases of the junction left unmatched. The CDR3 length is 15 residues. CDR3 coding DNA: TGTGCCAGCAGTCGGACCTACGACAGGGACTACGAGCAGTACTTC. Translating gives CASSRTYDRDYEQYF.

This clonotype has only a few counts. This may stem from a read error, because a much larger clone lies one nucleotide away. The gene calls are TRBV10-3 and TRBJ2-5; D unclear. CDR3 length equals 13 residues. Germline V gene data show CDR1 as ENHRY and CDR2 as SYGVKD. V lost 3 bases and J lost 1, with 6 bases in between. The CDR3 DNA sequence: TGTGCCATCAGTGACAGTACCCAAGAGACCCAGTACTTC. This codes for CAISDSTQETQYF.

This clonotype was observed a handful of times. This chain links TRBV7-2 with TRBJ2-2; D ambiguous. Germline CDR1 is SGHTA and CDR2 is FQGNSA. The CDR3 loop spans 15 amino acids. V gave up 5 bases and J gave up 2 bases, with 12 bases separating them. The CDR3 is CASSPQSTNTGELFF. CDR3 DNA sequence: TGTGCCAGCAGCCCTCAGTCCACTAACACCGGGGAGCTGTTTTTT.

V usage is TRBV5-8 and J usage is TRBJ2-5; D possibly corresponds to TRBD1 (6 bases). CDR1 and CDR2 (germline): SGHTS, YDEGEE. The CDR3 has 15 residues. Trimming left V 3 bases short and J 2 bases short, with 14 bases between. CDR3 DNA: TGTGCCAGCAGCTCGGCTGGACAGATTCAAGAGACCCAGTACTTC. This gives the protein CASSSAGQIQETQYF.

A remark on this clonotype: A much larger clone lies one base from this, so it may be a read error. The chain has TRBV7-8 and TRBJ2-5, with D maybe TRBD2 (6 bases). The ends were cut back, 5 bases at V and 9 bases at J, with 16 bases in the middle. The V gene's germline CDR1 is SGHVS and CDR2 FQNEAQ. This CDR3 has 13 amino acids. The CDR3 DNA sequence: TGTGCCAGCAGCCCAGCAGGCCAGCGGGCCCAGTACTTC. Amino acid sequence: CASSPAGQRAQYF.

The sample holds many counts of this clonotype. This chain links TRBV20-1 with TRBJ2-6, with D possibly matching TRBD1 (5 bases). The V end was cut by 2 bases, the J end by 4 bases, with 15 bases between. The V gene's germline CDR1 is DFQATT and CDR2 SNEGSKA (reference sequence). The CDR3 is 16 amino acids. CDR3 DNA: TGCAGTGCTAGATTCCAGGGTTCGTCCGGGGCCAACGTCCTGACTTTC. Translating it yields CSARFQGSSGANVLTF.

The chain carries TRBV12-3 or TRBV12-4 and TRBJ1-2; D is unclear. The CDR3 loop spans 15 amino acids. Trimming left V 4 bases short and J 6 bases short, with 18 bases between. DNA of the CDR3: TGTGCCAGCAGTTACTCACGCTCCGGCGGAGATGGCTACACCTTC. Its translation is CASSYSRSGGDGYTF.

The chain is built from TRBV7-2 and TRBJ2-5, with D uncertain. V lost 4 bases to trimming and J lost 1 base, with 13 bases between them. The CDR3 extends over 15 amino acids. Germline V CDR1 and CDR2: SGHTA, FQGNSA. The CDR3 bases are TGTGCCAGCAGCTCGTGGGCAGGTATCCAAGAGACCCAGTACTTC. Translation gives CASSSWAGIQETQYF. The whole variable domain, remainder taken from reference TRBV7-2 and TRBJ2-5, is GAGVSQSPSNKVTEKGKDVELRCDPISGHTALYWYRQSLGQGLEFLIYFQGNSAPDKSGLPSDRFSAERTGGSVSTLTIQRTQQEDSAVYLCASSSWAGIQETQYFGPGTRLLVL.

This clonotype showed up many times. This chain uses TRBV29-1 with TRBJ1-1; TRBD1 is a possible D gene (5 bases). Trimming removed 6 bases at V and 0 bases at J, with 11 bases between. The germline gives CDR1 SQVTM, CDR2 ANQGSEA. There are 13 residues in the CDR3. DNA of the CDR3: TGCAGCGTGGGGGGAGGGATGAACACTGAAGCTTTCTTT. Translation: CSVGGGMNTEAFF.

The chain is built from TRBV5-4 and TRBJ2-5; the match to TRBD2 covers 7 bases. Trimming removed 2 bases from V and 3 bases from J; junction bases left unmatched: 7. The CDR3 runs 15 residues. The V gene's germline CDR1 is SGHNT and CDR2 YYREEE (reference sequence). DNA of the CDR3: TGTGCCAGCAGCTTAGCGGGATTGTCGGAAGAGACCCAGTACTTC. It is translated as CASSLAGLSEETQYF.

The sample holds a few counts of this clonotype. The chain uses TRBV20-1 and TRBJ1-5; D is unclear. Per the germline V gene, CDR1 is DFQATT and CDR2 is SNEGSKA (reference sequence). This CDR3 has 15 amino acids. The V end was cut by 3 bases, the J end by 0 bases, with 12 bases between. The CDR3: CSASGQTHSNQPQHF. The CDR3, as DNA: TGCAGTGCTAGTGGGCAAACCCATAGCAATCAGCCCCAGCATTTT.

In this sample, this clonotype turned up a few times. The chain is built from TRBV20-1 and TRBJ2-7; 8 bases line up with TRBD2. V dropped 0 bases and J dropped 2; count of bases not matched to a gene: 6. The germline V gene has CDR1 DFQATT and CDR2 SNEGSKA (reference sequence). The CDR3 is 15 residues long. The chain's CDR3 is CSARELAAATYEQYF. CDR3 sequence (DNA): TGCAGTGCTAGAGAACTAGCGGCTGCGACCTACGAGCAGTACTTC.

This clonotype has at least ten counts. V is TRBV29-1 and J is TRBJ1-4; D uncertain. V lost 7 bases to trimming and J lost 8 bases, with 29 bases between them. The CDR3 is 17 residues long. The germline CDR1 and CDR2 sequences are SQVTM and ANQGSEA. The DNA of the CDR3 is TGCAGCGGTACCGGACGGGAGGTTGGCACAGATTGGGAAAAACTGTTTTTT. It specifies CSGTGREVGTDWEKLFF.

The chain carries TRBV7-9 and TRBJ2-5; D not certain. V lost 5 bases and J 1 base, leaving 8 bases between the germline ends. Germline V CDR1 and CDR2: SEHNR, FQNEAQ (reference sequence). CDR3 length equals 13 residues. The CDR3: CASSPSGQETQYF. Here the CDR3 DNA reads TGTGCCAGCAGCCCCTCGGGCCAAGAGACCCAGTACTTC.

The table lists this clonotype with a few counts. This chain connects TRBV19 to TRBJ1-2; D is ambiguous. The V gene lost 6 bases and the J gene lost 3 bases, with 14 bases spanning the gap. From germline, CDR1 is LNHDA and CDR2 SQIVND (reference sequence). The CDR3 is made up of 14 amino acids. The CDR3 DNA is TGTGCCAGTAGCCCGGGCCCCCTCGACTATGGCTACACCTTC. Translated, it gives CASSPGPLDYGYTF.

Many counts were recorded for this clonotype. This chain links TRBV24-1 with TRBJ1-2; D is perhaps TRBD1 (6 bases). From germline, CDR1 is KGHDR and CDR2 SFDVKD. CDR3 size: 14 residues. V was shortened by 4 bases and J by 2 bases, with 10 bases between the two germline ends. This chain's CDR3 is CATSEPTGNYGYTF. The CDR3 DNA reads TGTGCCACCAGTGAACCTACAGGGAACTATGGCTACACCTTC.

Points on this clonotype: At one end the junction does not follow the germline gene, possibly because of a read error. The chain joins TRBV20-1 to TRBJ1-2, with D tentatively TRBD1 (6 bases). The germline V gene has CDR1 DFQATT and CDR2 SNEGSKA (reference sequence). The CDR3 has 11 residues. The CDR3 protein is CSVGDIYGHTF. The CDR3 DNA follows: TGCAGTGTGGGGGACATCTATGGCCACACCTTC.

J is TRBJ1-4 and V is TRBV7-9; 7 bases line up with TRBD1. Unmatched junction bases numbered 10, after V lost 0 bases and J lost 6 bases. This CDR3 has 17 residues. Germline V CDR1 and CDR2: SEHNR, FQNEAQ (reference sequence). The CDR3 protein is CASSLAVRATGDEKLFF. DNA of the CDR3: TGTGCCAGCAGCTTAGCCGTTAGGGCAACAGGGGATGAAAAACTGTTTTTT. Full variable domain (rest looked up from reference TRBV7-9 and TRBJ1-4): DTGVSQNPRHKITKRGQNVTFRCDPISEHNRLYWYRQTLGQGPEFLTYFQNEAQLEKSRLLSDRFSAERPKGSFSTLEIQRTEQGDSAMYLCASSLAVRATGDEKLFFGSGTQLSVL.

This CDR3 is CAAGPEGDEQYF. The CDR3 nucleotides are TGTGCCGCGGGGCCAGAAGGAGACGAGCAGTACTTC. The V and J genes are TRBV24-1 and TRBJ2-7; D might be TRBD2 (6 bases). This CDR3 is built from 12 residues. V was pared by 12 bases and J by 5 bases, with 16 bases between. Germline CDR1 KGHDR, CDR2 SFDVKD.

This clonotype was recorded at least ten times. The J gene is TRBJ1-5, the V gene TRBV2; TRBD1 aligns across 7 bases. Germline loops: CDR1 SNHLY, CDR2 FYNNEI. V shed 8 bases and J 0 bases; nucleotides not matched to a gene: 4. This CDR3 is 14 amino acids long. The CDR3 is CASLRDSSNQPQHF. Here the CDR3 DNA reads TGTGCCAGCCTCCGGGACAGTAGCAATCAGCCCCAGCATTTT.

The chain uses TRBV29-1 and TRBJ2-7, with TRBD2 matching over 12 bases. The J call is doubtful: the DNA matches TRBJ2-1 better. The CDR3 loop spans 12 amino acids. Looked up from germline, CDR1 is SQVTM and CDR2 is ANQGSEA. This CDR3 reads CSAGTSGYEQFF. CDR3 nucleotides: TGCAGCGCTGGGACTAGCGGGTATGAGCAGTTCTTC.

To note about this clonotype: The conserved final phenylalanine or tryptophan is absent from the CDR3, which likely points to a read error. The V call is TRBV2, the J call TRBJ1-1; D might be TRBD1 (5 bases). Trimming pared 5 bases from V and 2 bases from J, leaving 18 bases between. This CDR3 contains 16 residues. Germline lookup yields CDR1 SNHLY and CDR2 FYNNEI. The CDR3, as DNA: TGTGCCAGCAGTATAAGTACGGACACCTCAAACACTGAAGCTTTCACT. This gives the protein CASSISTDTSNTEAFT.